This TCR beta chain was observed in a study of graft-versus-host responses after intestinal transplantation. Background on the study: Recipients received multivisceral, liver-intestinal, or isolated intestinal transplants. Recipients were all induced with anti-thymocyte globulin, then given tacrolimus and steroids for around 3 years. Overall study results and limits: Within the allografts of patients who had graft-donor T cell macrochimerism, graft-versus-host to host-versus-graft clonal ratios were high.

Using immunoSEQ multiplex PCR, the repertoire was profiled, and TCRdb retains in-frame clones only, with some absent. The data contain 43,000 or so clones, just under 95% of them singletons. This CDR3 has 13 amino acids. The V gene's germline CDR1 is SEHNR and CDR2 FQNEAQ (reference sequence). V lost 3 bases and J lost 4, with 9 bases in between. Comments on this clone: The antigen remains undetermined.

The clonotype comes from a human patient who received an intestinal transplant, so some T cells may come from the graft donor. The sample here was PBMCs, taken around 330 days after intestinal transplant. The chain couples TRBV7-9 to TRBJ1-2, with a weak D call TRBD1 (5 bases). CDR3 loop: CASSFAGLYGYTF. CDR3 sequence (DNA): TGTGCCAGCAGCTTTGCAGGGCTCTATGGCTACACCTTC.